Each of the 22 T cell receptor beta chains below was sequenced from the same sample in a study of beta chain features in type 1 diabetes (dated by TCRdb to 2016 to 2018). Broader findings and caveats from the paper: Type 1 diabetes patients showed a moderate but significant shortening of TCRB CDR3 length in all four CD4+ subsets.

Their target antigens are unknown. The library was made by the immunoSEQ multiplex PCR assay. The High Capacity cDNA Reverse Transcription Kit was used to reverse transcribe all of the isolated RNA, meaning that expressed TCRB transcripts were what got sequenced. TCRdb mirrors the immuneACCESS table, restricted to in-frame sequences. Some clones are absent from its copies; in checked studies, under half trace to an unresolved V gene, and the reason for the others is unknown. In all, the sample holds about 650,000 clones, and 9.5% to 15% of those were seen once. In total, the top ten clones hold more than 0.1% of the sample. Sequences were obtained from naive CD4+ T cells from blood. What this sample's cell subset or site label stands for: true naive CD4+ T cells. Receptors were obtained from a man younger than 45 with type 1 diabetes.

This clone has just a few counts. Other DNA sequences in this specimen translate into the identical CDR3. The V and J genes are TRBV5-4 and TRBJ2-1; D uncertain. In germline, CDR1 is SGHNT, CDR2 YYREEE (reference sequence). V was shortened by 0 bases and J by 7 bases, with 2 bases between the two germline ends. The CDR3 spans 11 residues. In nucleotides, the CDR3 is TGTGCCAGCAGCTTGGAAAATGAGCAGTTCTTC. Its protein product is CASSLENEQFF.

The genes are TRBV7-9 and TRBJ1-1; the match to TRBD1 covers 9 bases. The CDR3 loop spans 15 amino acids. The J segment lost 1 base and the V segment lost 3 bases, leaving 3 bases of the junction unmatched. Germline-derived CDR1 and CDR2 are SEHNR and FQNEAQ (reference sequence). CDR3 protein: CASSLGQGKNTEAFF. The CDR3, as DNA: TGTGCCAGCAGCTTGGGACAGGGCAAGAACACTGAAGCTTTCTTT.

This clone was counted a few times. The chain uses TRBV20-1 and TRBJ2-1; unclear D gene. The CDR3 runs 8 residues. Germline lookup yields CDR1 DFQATT and CDR2 SNEGSKA (reference sequence). CDR3 in amino acids: CSFNEQFF. DNA for the CDR3: TGCAGCTTCAATGAGCAGTTCTTC.

This clone has just a few counts. V and J are TRBV4-1 and TRBJ1-1, with D possibly being TRBD1 (5 bases). Germline lookup yields CDR1 MGHRA and CDR2 YSYEKL. The CDR3 has 14 amino acids. The V end lost 0 bases, the J end lost 12 bases, and 17 bases lay between the germline ends. The CDR3 sequence is CASSQDRGEPQPFF. The CDR3 bases are TGCGCCAGCAGCCAAGATAGAGGGGAGCCACAACCTTTCTTT.

The sample holds a few counts of this clone. The chain recombines TRBV6-5 with TRBJ1-1, with D hard to call. Per germline, CDR1 MNHEY and CDR2 SVGAGI. The V end was cut by 3 bases, the J end by 1 base, with 6 bases between. The CDR3 runs 13 residues. As DNA, the CDR3 is TGTGCCAGCAGTTATCCGGGGAACACTGAAGCTTTCTTT. This sequence encodes CASSYPGNTEAFF.

This clone appeared a few times. The chain has TRBV6-6 and TRBJ2-3, with 13 bases matching TRBD2. The CDR3 runs to 16 residues. CDR1 is MNHNY and CDR2 is SVGAGI in the germline V gene (reference sequence). Trimming took 4 bases from V and 1 from J; bases not matched to a gene: 2. CDR3 amino acids: CASSSGLAGGTDTQYF. The CDR3 DNA reads TGTGCCAGCAGTTCAGGACTAGCGGGGGGCACAGATACGCAGTATTTT.

In this sample, this clone turned up a few times. This sequence joins TRBV9 and TRBJ2-3, with 11 nucleotides matching TRBD2. This CDR3 comprises 15 residues. Per germline, CDR1 SGDLS and CDR2 YYNGEE. After removal of 4 bases from V and 3 bases from J, the junction contained 4 bases not matched to a gene. Here the CDR3 reads CASSTRLAGTDTQYF. The CDR3, as DNA: TGTGCCAGCAGCACACGACTAGCGGGGACAGATACGCAGTATTTT. Variable domain in full (rest from reference TRBV9 and TRBJ2-3): DSGVTQTPKHLITATGQRVTLRCSPRSGDLSVYWYQQSLDQGLQFLIQYYNGEERAKGNILERFSAQQFPDLHSELNLSSLELGDSALYFCASSTRLAGTDTQYFGPGTRLTVL.

This clone was recorded a few times. The V and J genes are TRBV2 and TRBJ2-7; D is undetermined. The CDR3 totals 13 residues. V was pared by 4 bases and J by 5 bases, with 12 bases between. Germline CDR1 and CDR2: SNHLY and FYNNEI. CDR3 sequence reads: CASSGTLPHEQYF. The CDR3 region has the DNA TGTGCCAGCAGTGGGACCTTACCCCACGAGCAGTACTTC.

This chain links TRBV5-1 with TRBJ2-7; the D is unclear. This CDR3 contains 15 residues. Per the germline V gene, CDR1 is SGHRS and CDR2 is YFSETQ. Trimming took off 2 bases at V and 2 bases at J, with 14 bases between the two ends. The CDR3 spells CASSFIGTDTYEQYF. The CDR3 nucleotides read TGCGCCAGCAGCTTTATAGGAACAGATACCTACGAGCAGTACTTC. Drawing the rest from reference TRBV5-1 and TRBJ2-7, the complete variable domain is KAGVTQTPRYLIKTRGQQVTLSCSPISGHRSVSWYQQTPGQGLQFLFEYFSETQRNKGNFPGRFSGRQFSNSRSEMNVSTLELGDSALYLCASSFIGTDTYEQYFGPGTRLTVT.

This clone was observed a few times. J is TRBJ1-3 and V is TRBV18; D is undetermined. Per germline, CDR1 KGHSH and CDR2 LQKENI. Trimming took off 3 bases at V and 0 bases at J, with 9 bases between the two ends. The CDR3 consists of 15 residues. The CDR3 protein is CASSPGSNSGNTIYF. CDR3 bases: TGTGCCAGCTCACCGGGCAGCAACTCTGGAAACACCATATATTTT.

The chain couples TRBV9 to TRBJ2-5; 8 bases match TRBD2. The CDR3 is 14 residues long. Unmatched junction bases numbered 6, after V lost 3 bases and J lost 5 bases. CDR1 is SGDLS and CDR2 is YYNGEE in the germline V gene. The CDR3, as DNA: TGTGCCAGCAGCGGGGCTAGCGGGCGGGAGACCCAGTACTTC. The encoded protein is CASSGASGRETQYF.

This clone was observed a handful of times. Additional DNA sequences in this sample encode the identical CDR3. The gene calls are TRBV30 and TRBJ1-3; D uncertain. V was shortened by 0 bases and J by 4 bases, with 7 bases between the two germline ends. The CDR3 is 13 amino acids. CDR1 GTSNPN and CDR2 SVGIG come from the germline V gene (reference sequence). The DNA for the CDR3 is TGTGCCTGGAGTGTATTGGGGGGAAACACCATATATTTT. Encoded protein: CAWSVLGGNTIYF.

J is TRBJ2-2 and V is TRBV9; D gene unclear. CDR1 SGDLS and CDR2 YYNGEE come from the germline V gene. This CDR3 is built from 13 residues. V shed 1 base and J shed 2 bases, with 3 bases lying between them. The CDR3 loop is CASSVINTGELFF. The CDR3 DNA reads as TGTGCCAGCAGCGTAATAAACACCGGGGAGCTGTTTTTT.

The chain employs TRBV23-1 and TRBJ1-2; 9 bases are shared with TRBD1. TRBV23-1 is filed as an ORF, its function uncertain. V was pared by 6 bases and J by 3 bases, with 5 bases of the junction left unmatched. This CDR3 comprises 14 residues. DNA for the CDR3: TGCGCCAGCAGCCTACAGGGGGCTGACTATGGCTACACCTTC. Residues: CASSLQGADYGYTF.

The J gene is TRBJ1-4, the V gene TRBV25-1, with D unresolved. The germline V and J ends were trimmed by 3 bases and 4 bases, with 12 bases remaining between them. CDR3 length: 15 residues. Germline V gene data show CDR1 as MGHDK and CDR2 as SYGVNS. CDR3 amino acids: CASSESWANNEKLFF. The CDR3 DNA is TGTGCCAGCAGTGAGAGTTGGGCAAATAATGAAAAACTGTTTTTT.

This clone occurred a few times. This rearrangement joins TRBV7-8 to TRBJ1-3; TRBD1 is a possible D gene (5 bases). CDR3 length: 14 residues. V shed 5 bases and J shed 3 bases, with 11 bases lying between them. CDR1 SGHVS and CDR2 FQNEAQ come from the germline V gene. The chain's CDR3 is CASSRDPDGNTIYF. The CDR3 DNA reads as TGTGCCAGCAGCCGGGACCCGGATGGAAACACCATATATTTT.

This chain uses TRBV6-1 with TRBJ1-1, with D uncertain. Looked up from germline, CDR1 is MNHNS and CDR2 is SASEGT. The CDR3 is 12 residues long. Trimming shortened V by 7 bases and J by 1 base, and 7 bases separated the two germline ends. The DNA for the CDR3 is TGTGCCAGCATGATTTGGAACACTGAAGCTTTCTTT. Translated, it gives CASMIWNTEAFF.

The J gene is TRBJ2-3, the V gene TRBV14; 11 bases agree with TRBD2. Losses at the gene ends were 4 bases for V and 7 bases for J; bases not matched to a gene: 4. Germline V gene lookup returns CDR1 SGHDN and CDR2 FVKESK. There are 14 residues in the CDR3. CDR3 protein: CASSRSGGAHTQYF. The DNA of the CDR3 is TGTGCCAGCAGCCGTAGCGGGGGGGCTCATACGCAGTATTTT. Based on the CDR3 plus reference TRBV14 and TRBJ2-3, the full variable domain is EAGVTQFPSHSVIEKGQTVTLRCDPISGHDNLYWYRRVMGKEIKFLLHFVKESKQDESGMPNNRFLAERTGGTYSTLKVQPAELEDSGVYFCASSRSGGAHTQYFGPGTRLTVL.

A few counts support this clone. The CDR3 reads CASSFGTAEPQYF. CDR3 coding DNA: TGTGCCAGCAGCTTCGGGACCGCCGAGCCCCAGTATTTT. The rearrangement joins TRBV7-9 to TRBJ2-3; either TRBD1 or TRBD2 may supply D (5 bases each). The V gene's germline CDR1 is SEHNR and CDR2 FQNEAQ (reference sequence). With 3 bases removed from V and 12 bases from J, the gap between germline ends came to 16 bases. CDR3 length: 13 amino acids.

This clone was counted a single time. This chain links TRBV6-6 with TRBJ2-4; 7 bases line up with TRBD1. J gave up 6 bases and V 3 bases, and 5 bases lay outside the gene matches. Germline loops: CDR1 MNHNY, CDR2 SVGAGI (reference sequence). The CDR3 has 14 residues. The CDR3 reads CASSYDRVGNIQYF. The CDR3 nucleotides read TGTGCCAGCAGTTATGACAGGGTTGGAAACATTCAGTACTTC.

V gene TRBV4-3 combines with J gene TRBJ2-5, with 7 bases identical to TRBD2. V trimming: 1 base; J trimming: 4 bases; junction bases outside the gene matches: 3. In germline, CDR1 is LGHNA, CDR2 YSLEER. The CDR3 totals 14 residues. The CDR3 nucleotides read TGCGCCAGCAGCCAAGTGGGGGGGAGAGAGACCCAGTACTTC. Amino acid sequence: CASSQVGGRETQYF.

The V call is TRBV9, the J call TRBJ2-3; D is unresolved. CDR3 length: 11 amino acids. The ends were cut back, 0 bases at V and 7 bases at J, with 3 bases in the middle. Looked up from germline, CDR1 is SGDLS and CDR2 is YYNGEE. CDR3 loop: CASSVEHTQYF. In DNA, the CDR3 is TGTGCCAGCAGCGTAGAGCATACGCAGTATTTT.